The 32 T cell receptor beta chains reported below all come from one sample, sequenced in a study of blood T cell repertoires in COVID-19. The repertoire was sequenced with immunoSEQ multiplex PCR; TCRdb's copy has only in-frame clones and lacks some. The repertoire holds roughly 99,000 clones, with around 90% as singletons. The sample consisted of peripheral blood. The source is a man aged 50-59 years with COVID-19, enrolled during active disease.

The J gene is TRBJ1-4, the V gene TRBV4-1; 9 bases are shared with TRBD1. CDR3 size: 16 residues. Germline trimming cut 1 base from V and 5 bases from J; bases unmatched to any gene: 5. Germline-derived CDR1 and CDR2 are MGHRA and YSYEKL. As DNA, the CDR3 is TGCGCCAGCAGCCAAGGCCGGACAGGGGTGAATGAAAAACTGTTTTTT. It specifies CASSQGRTGVNEKLFF.

The chain has TRBV4-1 and TRBJ2-1; 7 nucleotides line up with TRBD2. Germline CDR1 is MGHRA and CDR2 is YSYEKL. The length of the CDR3 is 14 residues. The V gene end was trimmed by 0 bases and the J gene end by 7 bases; junction bases not matched to a gene: 3. This CDR3 is CASSQEPSGNEQFF. CDR3 nucleotide sequence: TGCGCCAGCAGCCAAGAACCTAGCGGTAATGAGCAGTTCTTC.

This clone was observed a handful of times. The chain employs TRBV2 and TRBJ2-2; D perhaps matches TRBD2 (5 bases). Trimming pared 7 bases from V and 7 bases from J, leaving 13 bases between. In germline, CDR1 is SNHLY, CDR2 FYNNEI. The CDR3 extends over 13 amino acids. The chain's CDR3 is CASTRGFGGELFF. DNA for the CDR3: TGTGCCAGCACTCGGGGTTTTGGCGGGGAGCTGTTTTTT.

The chain recombines TRBV4-3 with TRBJ1-2; tentatively, D is TRBD1 (6 bases). V was clipped by 0 bases and J by 1 base, with 12 bases between them. The CDR3 runs to 16 residues. CDR1 is LGHNA and CDR2 is YSLEER in the germline V gene. The CDR3 loop reads CASSQDQGTFNYGYTF. The CDR3 bases are TGCGCCAGCAGCCAAGATCAGGGGACCTTTAACTATGGCTACACCTTC.

The chain is built from TRBV7-2 and TRBJ2-2; maybe TRBD1 (5 bases). The CDR3 runs to 14 residues. The germline V gene encodes CDR1 SGHTA and CDR2 FQGNSA. The V gene lost 1 base and the J gene lost 6 bases, with 9 bases spanning the gap. The CDR3 reads CASSLGLGPGELFF. CDR3 coding DNA: TGTGCCAGCAGCTTAGGCCTGGGGCCCGGGGAGCTGTTTTTT.

This rearrangement joins TRBV2 to TRBJ2-7; a weak D match, TRBD1 (5 bases). The CDR3 is 11 amino acids. Trimming pared 7 bases from V and 5 bases from J, leaving 9 bases between. Germline CDR1 is SNHLY and CDR2 is FYNNEI. CDR3 in DNA: TGTGCCAGCAATTGGGGCCACGAGCAGTACTTC. The encoded protein is CASNWGHEQYF.

This clone turned up a few times. This chain uses TRBV23-1 with TRBJ1-5; unclear D gene. TRBV23-1 is annotated as an ORF whose role is uncertain. V was clipped by 0 bases and J by 10 bases, with 19 bases between them. The CDR3 is 16 residues long. The CDR3, as DNA: TGCGCCAGCAGTCAATCACCGCGGTGGCCCGCCGACCCCCAGCATTTT. Encoded protein: CASSQSPRWPADPQHF.

CDR3: CASSQGAVGNTEAFF. CDR3 bases: TGTGCCAGCAGCCAAGGGGCAGTCGGGAACACTGAAGCTTTCTTT. The chain joins TRBV4-2 to TRBJ1-1; no definite D call. The CDR3 has 15 residues. Trimming pared 1 base from V and 1 base from J, leaving 10 bases between. Looked up from germline, CDR1 is LGHNA and CDR2 is YNFKEQ.

The rearrangement links TRBV23-1 to TRBJ2-2, with TRBD1 matching 9 bases. TRBV23-1 is an open reading frame whose function is uncertain. Trimming at V came to 4 bases and at J to 4 bases, leaving 7 bases not matched to a gene. The CDR3 extends over 16 amino acids. CDR3: CASSLSGQGATGELFF. The DNA of the CDR3 is TGCGCCAGCAGTCTATCGGGACAGGGCGCCACCGGGGAGCTGTTTTTT.

V gene TRBV7-9 combines with J gene TRBJ2-7; unclear D gene. This CDR3 is 14 amino acids long. The V and J ends lost 1 base and 0 bases respectively, with 7 bases between them. Germline V gives CDR1 SEHNR, CDR2 FQNEAQ (reference sequence). The CDR3 nucleotides read TGTGCCAGCAGCTTAGACCCAGTCTCCTACGAGCAGTACTTC. Its protein is CASSLDPVSYEQYF.

The genes are TRBV19 and TRBJ1-5; D ambiguous. This CDR3 has 14 amino acids. In germline, CDR1 is LNHDA, CDR2 SQIVND (reference sequence). Trimming took 10 bases from V and 6 from J, leaving 19 bases between them. The CDR3 DNA reads TGTGCCACGGGGAGGTCGCTTGAGGGTCAGCCCCAGCATTTT. Its translation: CATGRSLEGQPQHF. The full variable domain, with the rest looked up from reference TRBV19 and TRBJ1-5, is DGGITQSPKYLFRKEGQNVTLSCEQNLNHDAMYWYRQDPGQGLRLIYYSQIVNDFQKGDIAEGYSVSREKKESFPLTVTSAQKNPTAFYLCATGRSLEGQPQHFGDGTRLSIL.

The rearrangement links TRBV4-1 to TRBJ1-2, with TRBD1 matching 8 bases. The V gene end was trimmed by 0 bases and the J gene end by 4 bases; junction bases not matched to a gene: 4. Germline lookup yields CDR1 MGHRA and CDR2 YSYEKL. This CDR3 region has 15 residues. The DNA of the CDR3 is TGCGCCAGCAGCCAAGATCCGACAGGGGCCTATGGCTACACCTTC. This translates into CASSQDPTGAYGYTF.

The chain uses TRBV12-3 or TRBV12-4 and TRBJ2-5; a possible D gene is TRBD2 (6 bases). Trimming shortened V by 3 bases and J by 5 bases, and 10 bases separated the two germline ends. The CDR3 sequence is 13 residues long. The CDR3 nucleotides are TGTGCCAGCAGTTTCGGGGGAGTGGAGACCCAGTACTTC. Encoded protein: CASSFGGVETQYF.

The chain uses TRBV5-5 and TRBJ1-5; a possible D gene is TRBD1 (6 bases). This CDR3 spans 14 amino acids. Looked up from germline, CDR1 is SGHKS and CDR2 is YYEKEE (reference sequence). With 0 bases removed from V and 7 bases from J, the gap between germline ends came to 11 bases. The CDR3 loop is CASSLVGAGQPQHF. The CDR3 coding sequence is TGTGCCAGCAGCTTGGTGGGGGCAGGGCAGCCCCAGCATTTT.

This clone appeared a single time. V is TRBV15 and J is TRBJ1-6; D possibly corresponds to TRBD1 (5 bases). Trimming removed 5 bases from V and 0 bases from J, with 14 bases in between. Germline V gene lookup returns CDR1 LNHNV and CDR2 YYDKDF (reference sequence). CDR3 length: 17 amino acids. The chain's CDR3 is CATSEEGLYSYNSPLHF. The CDR3 coding sequence is TGTGCCACCAGCGAGGAGGGGCTCTACTCCTATAATTCACCCCTCCACTTT.

The CDR3 loop reads CASSYRDYEQYF. The CDR3 DNA reads TGTGCCAGCAGCTACAGGGACTACGAGCAGTACTTC. The chain combines TRBV5-4 with TRBJ2-7; perhaps TRBD1 as D (6 bases). CDR3 length: 12 amino acids. Trimming removed 3 bases at V and 3 bases at J, with 7 bases between. Germline V gene lookup returns CDR1 SGHNT and CDR2 YYREEE (reference sequence).

The rearrangement links TRBV4-1 to TRBJ2-4; D may be TRBD2 (5 bases). CDR1 and CDR2 from the germline V gene are MGHRA and YSYEKL. The CDR3 is made up of 18 amino acids. Trimming shortened V by 0 bases and J by 1 base, and 16 bases separated the two germline ends. The CDR3 nucleotides read TGCGCCAGCAGCCAAGAATTGGTAGCGAGTTGGGCCAAAAACATTCAGTACTTC. Residues: CASSQELVASWAKNIQYF.

V usage is TRBV5-1 and J usage is TRBJ2-1; TRBD2 matches at 11 bases. J gave up 9 bases and V 0 bases, and 11 bases lay outside the gene matches. The CDR3 is 17 amino acids. Germline V gives CDR1 SGHRS, CDR2 YFSETQ. This chain's CDR3 is CASSLVPSGGTLSEQFF. The CDR3 DNA sequence: TGCGCCAGCAGCTTGGTTCCTAGCGGGGGGACCCTCAGTGAGCAGTTCTTC.

V usage is TRBV7-2 and J usage is TRBJ2-3; TRBD2 might be the D (5 bases). CDR1 SGHTA and CDR2 FQGNSA come from the germline V gene. V lost 0 bases to trimming and J lost 0 bases, with 10 bases between them. The CDR3 totals 16 residues. CDR3 in amino acids: CASSLARGTSTDTQYF. Here the CDR3 DNA reads TGTGCCAGCAGCTTAGCCCGGGGTACTAGCACAGATACGCAGTATTTT.

V gene TRBV5-4 combines with J gene TRBJ1-1; 8 nucleotides agree with TRBD1. This CDR3 region has 13 residues. CDR1 and CDR2 from the germline V gene are SGHNT and YYREEE (reference sequence). V lost 4 bases to trimming and J lost 8 bases; unmatched junction nucleotides: 7. The CDR3 region has the DNA TGTGCCAGCAGCCTTGCAGGGGGCGACGAAGCTTTCTTT. Translated: CASSLAGGDEAFF.

Written as DNA, the CDR3 is TGTGCCAGCAAATACCTAGCGGGGTACACAGATACGCAGTATTTT. This encodes CASKYLAGYTDTQYF. The V gene is TRBV11-2, the J gene TRBJ2-3; 9 nucleotides agree with TRBD2. The CDR3 length is 15 residues. Germline V gene sequence: CDR1 SGHAT, CDR2 FQNNGV. With V trimmed by 7 bases and J by 2 bases, 7 bases remained unmatched.

The V call is TRBV7-9, the J call TRBJ2-1; a weak D match, TRBD2 (5 bases). This CDR3 has 14 residues. Germline V gives CDR1 SEHNR, CDR2 FQNEAQ (reference sequence). Trimming cost V 4 bases and J 0 bases, with 7 bases left between them. The CDR3 protein is CASSSGSSYNEQFF. The CDR3 DNA reads as TGTGCCAGCAGCTCGGGAAGCTCCTACAATGAGCAGTTCTTC.

The V and J genes are TRBV9 and TRBJ1-2, with 7 nucleotides matching TRBD1. CDR3 length: 13 residues. Germline CDR1 reads SGDLS; CDR2 reads YYNGEE. The V and J ends lost 4 bases and 4 bases, in that order; junction bases with no gene match: 4. CDR3 in DNA: TGTGCCAGCAGCCCCAGGACAGGCTATGGCTACACCTTC. Its translation is CASSPRTGYGYTF. Variable domain in full (rest from reference TRBV9 and TRBJ1-2): DSGVTQTPKHLITATGQRVTLRCSPRSGDLSVYWYQQSLDQGLQFLIQYYNGEERAKGNILERFSAQQFPDLHSELNLSSLELGDSALYFCASSPRTGYGYTFGSGTRLTVV.

Only one count was recorded for this clone. The chain joins TRBV18 to TRBJ1-3; D gene uncertain. With 6 bases removed from V and 0 bases from J, the gap between germline ends came to 12 bases. This CDR3 contains 15 residues. Germline loops: CDR1 KGHSH, CDR2 LQKENI. The CDR3 bases are TGTGCCAGCTCCTCAGGTGCCAACTCTGGAAACACCATATATTTT. It specifies CASSSGANSGNTIYF. The whole variable domain, filled in from reference TRBV18 and TRBJ1-3, reads NAGVMQNPRHLVRRRGQEARLRCSPMKGHSHVYWYRQLPEEGLKFMVYLQKENIIDESGMPKERFSAEFPKEGPSILRIQQVVRGDSAAYFCASSSGANSGNTIYFGEGSWLTVV.

The chain has TRBV20-1 and TRBJ2-1; no definite D call. The V end was cut by 6 bases, the J end by 5 bases, with 5 bases between. The CDR3 contains 10 residues. The germline V gene has CDR1 DFQATT and CDR2 SNEGSKA (reference sequence). The CDR3 reads CSASNNEQFF. CDR3 nucleotides: TGCAGTGCAAGCAACAATGAGCAGTTCTTC.

The chain links TRBV2 to TRBJ2-2; D is unclear. Germline V lookup: CDR1 SNHLY, CDR2 FYNNEI. This CDR3 region has 12 residues. V lost 3 bases and J lost 3, with 2 bases in between. The CDR3 region is CASSDYTGELFF. DNA for the CDR3: TGTGCCAGCAGTGACTACACCGGGGAGCTGTTTTTT.

The chain couples TRBV5-5 to TRBJ2-7; 7 nucleotides agree with TRBD1. The CDR3 has 14 amino acids. The V segment lost 5 bases and the J segment 2 bases; nucleotides outside the gene matches: 7. CDR1 SGHKS and CDR2 YYEKEE come from the germline V gene (reference sequence). In DNA form, the CDR3 reads TGTGCCAGCAGTTTCGGACAGGTAGCCTACGAGCAGTACTTC. It translates to CASSFGQVAYEQYF.

The V call is TRBV25-1, the J call TRBJ1-2, with 11 bases identical to TRBD1. Germline lookup yields CDR1 MGHDK and CDR2 SYGVNS. The V segment lost 3 bases and the J segment 8 bases; nucleotides outside the gene matches: 11. The CDR3 length is 16 residues. The CDR3 region has the DNA TGTGCCAGCAGTGATCCTGGACAGGGGGCGTCTGAAGGCTACACCTTC. Protein: CASSDPGQGASEGYTF.

The chain carries TRBV28 and TRBJ2-1, with D tentatively TRBD2 (5 bases). V was shortened by 7 bases and J by 5 bases, with 18 bases between the two germline ends. Germline V gives CDR1 MDHEN, CDR2 SYDVKM. CDR3 length equals 15 residues. CDR3 sequence (DNA): TGTGCCAGCACCTCTCTGGGAGAACAAAACAATGAGCAGTTCTTC. Translation gives CASTSLGEQNNEQFF.

This chain links TRBV9 with TRBJ1-3; 9 nucleotides match TRBD1. The CDR3 runs to 16 residues. From germline, CDR1 is SGDLS and CDR2 YYNGEE. Germline trimming cut 1 base from V and 4 bases from J; bases unmatched to any gene: 6. The CDR3 DNA is TGTGCCAGCAGCGTAATTGACAGGGGGAACGGAAACACCATATATTTT. This sequence encodes CASSVIDRGNGNTIYF.

DNA of the CDR3: TGTGCCAGCAGCTTGGCGGGGGGCAATGAGCAGTTCTTC. Translated: CASSLAGGNEQFF. The chain has TRBV5-4 and TRBJ2-1, with 7 bases identical to TRBD2. V lost 0 bases to trimming and J lost 6 bases; unmatched junction nucleotides: 0. The CDR3 covers 13 residues. The V gene's germline CDR1 is SGHNT and CDR2 YYREEE (reference sequence).

The chain joins TRBV2 to TRBJ2-3, with TRBD1 matching over 8 bases. Germline CDR1 and CDR2: SNHLY and FYNNEI. V trimming: 6 bases; J trimming: 0 bases; junction bases outside the gene matches: 14. The CDR3 loop spans 18 amino acids. CDR3 loop: CASSREPHQGASTDTQYF. CDR3 sequence (DNA): TGTGCCAGCAGCCGGGAGCCACATCAGGGGGCTAGCACAGATACGCAGTATTTT.